The clone carrying this TCR beta chain was observed many times. The antigen is not known. iRepertoire HTBI primers and Arm-PCR of CDR3 regions built TCR beta libraries. One entry per CDR3 protein, called by TCRdb with MiXCR from the multiplex PCR reads. The table lists about 470,000 distinct CDR3 sequences, roughly 21% of them singletons. The CDR3 loop spans 12 amino acids. Trimming pared 0 bases from V and 11 bases from J, leaving 13 bases between. Germline V gene lookup returns CDR1 SQVTM and CDR2 ANQGSEA. Time point of the sample: persistent/refractory GD, antithyroid drugs over 5 years with positive TRAb. Making the TCR library involved RNA that had been extracted from PBMCs. This record belongs to a study of regulatory T cells in long-lasting Graves disease. Whole-study findings and limits: TRBV28, TRBJ1-2 and TRBJ2-5 were segments that persistent disease favored. Persistent patients shared more public clonotypes (approximately 2,700) than newly diagnosed patients (roughly 960).

The sequence was obtained from a female donor with Graves disease. Sequenced here: peripheral blood mononuclear cells (PBMCs), sampled when the disease was refractory, from a patient treated with antithyroid drugs. V usage is TRBV29-1 and J usage is TRBJ1-1; D remains ambiguous. In nucleotides, the CDR3 is TGCAGCGTTGAAGATCTAGGGAAAAGGGCTTTCTTT. It yields the protein CSVEDLGKRAFF.